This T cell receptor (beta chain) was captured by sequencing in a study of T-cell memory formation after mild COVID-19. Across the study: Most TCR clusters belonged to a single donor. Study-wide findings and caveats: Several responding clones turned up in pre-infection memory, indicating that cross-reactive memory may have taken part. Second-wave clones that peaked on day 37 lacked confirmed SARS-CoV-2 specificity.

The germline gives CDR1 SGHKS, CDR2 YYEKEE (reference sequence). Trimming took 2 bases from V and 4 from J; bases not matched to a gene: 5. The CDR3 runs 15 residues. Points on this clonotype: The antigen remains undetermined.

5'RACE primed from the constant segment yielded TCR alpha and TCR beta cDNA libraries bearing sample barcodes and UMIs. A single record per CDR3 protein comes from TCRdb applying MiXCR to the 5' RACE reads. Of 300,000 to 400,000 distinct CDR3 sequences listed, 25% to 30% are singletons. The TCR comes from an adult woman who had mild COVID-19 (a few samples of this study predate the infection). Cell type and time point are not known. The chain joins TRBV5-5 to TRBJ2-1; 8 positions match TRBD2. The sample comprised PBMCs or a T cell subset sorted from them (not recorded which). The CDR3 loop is CASSFDASGYNEQFF. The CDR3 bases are TGTGCCAGCAGCTTTGACGCTAGCGGGTACAATGAGCAGTTCTTC.